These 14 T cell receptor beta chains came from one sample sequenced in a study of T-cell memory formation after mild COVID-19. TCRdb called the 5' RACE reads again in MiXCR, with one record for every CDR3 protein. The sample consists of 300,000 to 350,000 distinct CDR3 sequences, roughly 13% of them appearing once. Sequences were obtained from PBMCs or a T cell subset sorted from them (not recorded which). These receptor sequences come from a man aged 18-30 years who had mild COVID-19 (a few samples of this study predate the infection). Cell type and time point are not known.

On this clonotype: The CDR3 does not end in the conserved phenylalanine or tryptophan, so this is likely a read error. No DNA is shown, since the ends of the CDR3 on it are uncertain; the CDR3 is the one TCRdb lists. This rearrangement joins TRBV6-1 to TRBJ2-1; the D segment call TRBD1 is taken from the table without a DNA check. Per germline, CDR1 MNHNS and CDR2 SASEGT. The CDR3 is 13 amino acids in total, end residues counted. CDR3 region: CASSEPPGPASWV.

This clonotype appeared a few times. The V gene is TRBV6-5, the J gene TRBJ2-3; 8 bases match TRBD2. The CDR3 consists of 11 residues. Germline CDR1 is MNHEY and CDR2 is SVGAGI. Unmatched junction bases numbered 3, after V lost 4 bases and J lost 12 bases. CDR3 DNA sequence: TGTGCCAGCAGTTCCGGGACTAGTCAGTATTTT. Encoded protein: CASSSGTSQYF.

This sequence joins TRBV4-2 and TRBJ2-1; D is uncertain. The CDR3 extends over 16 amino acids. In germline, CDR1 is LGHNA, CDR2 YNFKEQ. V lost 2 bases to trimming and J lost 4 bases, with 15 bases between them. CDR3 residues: CASSQLGQHRYNEQFF. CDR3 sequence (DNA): TGTGCCAGCAGCCAATTGGGCCAACACCGTTACAATGAGCAGTTCTTC.

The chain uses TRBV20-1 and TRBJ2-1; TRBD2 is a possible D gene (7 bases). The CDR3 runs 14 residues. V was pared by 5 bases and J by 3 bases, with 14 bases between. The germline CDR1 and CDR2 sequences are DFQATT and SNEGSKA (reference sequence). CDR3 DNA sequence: TGCAGTGCTGCAGGGGAGGGCTACTACAATGAGCAGTTCTTC. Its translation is CSAAGEGYYNEQFF.

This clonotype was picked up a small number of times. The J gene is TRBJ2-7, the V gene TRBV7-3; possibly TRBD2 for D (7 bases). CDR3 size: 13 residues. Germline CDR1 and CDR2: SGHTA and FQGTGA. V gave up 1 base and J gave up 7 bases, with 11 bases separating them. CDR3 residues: CASSLRRGQEQYF. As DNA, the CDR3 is TGTGCCAGCAGCTTAAGGCGGGGGCAGGAGCAGTACTTC.

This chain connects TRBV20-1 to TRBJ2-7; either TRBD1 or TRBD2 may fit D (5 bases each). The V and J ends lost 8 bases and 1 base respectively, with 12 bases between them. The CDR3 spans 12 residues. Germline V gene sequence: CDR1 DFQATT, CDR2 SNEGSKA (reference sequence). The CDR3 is CSYQGASYEQYF. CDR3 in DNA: TGCAGTTATCAGGGAGCATCCTACGAGCAGTACTTC.

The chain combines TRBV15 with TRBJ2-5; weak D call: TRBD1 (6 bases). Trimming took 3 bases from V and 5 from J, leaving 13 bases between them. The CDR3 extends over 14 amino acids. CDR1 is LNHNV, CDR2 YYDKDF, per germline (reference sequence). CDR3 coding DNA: TGTGCCACCAGCAGGGGGGCGGACAGTGAGACCCAGTACTTC. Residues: CATSRGADSETQYF. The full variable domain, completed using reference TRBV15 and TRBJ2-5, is DAMVIQNPRYQVTQFGKPVTLSCSQTLNHNVMYWYQQKSSQAPKLLFHYYDKDFNNEADTPDNFQSRRPNTSFCFLDIRSPGLGDTAMYLCATSRGADSETQYFGPGTRLLVL.

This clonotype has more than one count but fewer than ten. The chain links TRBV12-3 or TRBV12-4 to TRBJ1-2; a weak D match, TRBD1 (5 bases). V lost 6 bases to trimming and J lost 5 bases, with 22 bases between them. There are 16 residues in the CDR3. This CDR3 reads CASSHLTGTPSYGYTF. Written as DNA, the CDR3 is TGTGCCAGCAGCCATTTAACCGGGACCCCTTCTTATGGCTACACCTTC.

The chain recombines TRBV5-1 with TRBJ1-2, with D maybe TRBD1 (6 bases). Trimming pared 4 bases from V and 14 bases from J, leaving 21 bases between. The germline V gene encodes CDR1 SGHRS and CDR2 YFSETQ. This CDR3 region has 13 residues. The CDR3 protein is CASSPGQQGKKTF. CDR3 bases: TGCGCCAGCAGCCCCGGCCAGCAGGGGAAAAAAACCTTC.

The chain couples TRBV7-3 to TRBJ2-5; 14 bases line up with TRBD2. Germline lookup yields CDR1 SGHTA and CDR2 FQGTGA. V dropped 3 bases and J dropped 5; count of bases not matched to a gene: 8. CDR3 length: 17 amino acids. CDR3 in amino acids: CASSLGLAGALSETQYF. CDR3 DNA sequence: TGTGCCAGCAGCTTGGGACTAGCGGGGGCCCTTTCGGAGACCCAGTACTTC.

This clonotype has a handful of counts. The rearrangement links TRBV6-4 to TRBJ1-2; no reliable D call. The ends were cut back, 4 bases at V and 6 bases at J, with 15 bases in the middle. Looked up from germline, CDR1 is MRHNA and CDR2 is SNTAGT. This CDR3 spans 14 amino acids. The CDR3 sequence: CASSVEAGLHGYTF. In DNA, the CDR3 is TGTGCCAGCAGTGTTGAGGCGGGTCTACATGGCTACACCTTC.

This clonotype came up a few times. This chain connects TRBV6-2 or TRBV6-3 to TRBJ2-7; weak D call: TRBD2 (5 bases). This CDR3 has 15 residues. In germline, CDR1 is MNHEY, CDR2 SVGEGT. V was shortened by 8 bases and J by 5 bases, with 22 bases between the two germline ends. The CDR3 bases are TGTGCCAGCCGGAGGCCTACGCTGGAAAGGAACGAGCAGTACTTC. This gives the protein CASRRPTLERNEQYF.

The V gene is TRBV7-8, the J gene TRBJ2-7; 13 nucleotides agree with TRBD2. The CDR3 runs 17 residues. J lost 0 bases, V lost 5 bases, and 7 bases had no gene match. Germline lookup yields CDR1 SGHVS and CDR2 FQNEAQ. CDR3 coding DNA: TGTGCCAGCAGCAAAGGACTAGCGGGGGAAAGCTCCTACGAGCAGTACGTC. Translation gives CASSKGLAGESSYEQYV.

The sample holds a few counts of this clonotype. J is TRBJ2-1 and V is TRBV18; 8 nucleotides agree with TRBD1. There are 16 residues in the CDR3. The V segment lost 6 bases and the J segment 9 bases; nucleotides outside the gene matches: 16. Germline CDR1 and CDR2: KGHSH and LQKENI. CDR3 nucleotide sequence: TGTGCCAGCTCCCCGATGGCAGGGGGCAAATACGGTGAGCAGTTCTTC. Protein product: CASSPMAGGKYGEQFF. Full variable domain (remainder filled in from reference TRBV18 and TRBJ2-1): NAGVMQNPRHLVRRRGQEARLRCSPMKGHSHVYWYRQLPEEGLKFMVYLQKENIIDESGMPKERFSAEFPKEGPSILRIQQVVRGDSAAYFCASSPMAGGKYGEQFFGPGTRLTVL.